The clone carrying this T cell receptor (beta chain) was picked up a small number of times. The data originate from a study of blood T cell repertoires in COVID-19. Here immunoSEQ multiplex PCR was the method, and the copy in TCRdb shows in-frame clones only, minus some. The repertoire consists of some 100,000 clones, with roughly four fifths occurring once and the leading ten covering more than 5.5%. This TCR came from a man aged 50 to 60 with active or convalescent COVID-19. Specimen: peripheral blood.

The DNA of the CDR3 is TGTGCCAGTAGTAAGTATACGGGACAGGGTAGGCATGGCTACACCTTC. Amino acid sequence: CASSKYTGQGRHGYTF. This chain links TRBV19 with TRBJ1-2; TRBD1 matches 9 bases. The CDR3 has 16 residues. Losses at the gene ends were 4 bases for V and 6 bases for J; bases not matched to a gene: 12. CDR1 LNHDA and CDR2 SQIVND come from the germline V gene (reference sequence).